The sequence of this T cell receptor (beta chain) was determined in a study of metastatic and nonmetastatic thyroid tumors. Study overall: The study looked at repertoires side by side in blood and in tumor or nodule tissue from malignant and benign thyroid patients.

This clone has at least ten counts. Its specificity is not known. Thyroid surgery had not been preceded by any treatment in any patient. Findings of the study overall: Significantly higher TCR beta diversity was reportedly seen in malignant thyroid tumors than benign nodules, in blood and tumor.

The germline V gene encodes CDR1 SGHRS and CDR2 YFSETQ. V lost 4 bases to trimming and J lost 8 bases; unmatched junction nucleotides: 11. The CDR3 is made up of 15 amino acids. Per the original data handling: CDR3 was compared across clinicopathological groups, and the resulting differences were used to build a distant-metastasis classifier for papillary thyroid cancer. TCRdb reanalyzed the PCR reads via MiXCR. The V and J calls here are based on TCRdb, not the publication. This table has roughly 29,000 clones, 23% appearing once. The TCR comes from a female donor with papillary thyroid cancer or a benign thyroid nodule (not recorded which). Some clones in this sample may be carry-over from other donors' samples. The sample taken for sequencing was blood. V gene TRBV5-1 combines with J gene TRBJ2-1, with 8 bases aligning to TRBD2. For the CDR3, the DNA is TGCGCCAGCAGCAACAGGGATACGGGAGGGCATGAGCAGTTCTTC. Translation: CASSNRDTGGHEQFF. The full variable domain, rest sourced from reference TRBV5-1 and TRBJ2-1, is KAGVTQTPRYLIKTRGQQVTLSCSPISGHRSVSWYQQTPGQGLQFLFEYFSETQRNKGNFPGRFSGRQFSNSRSEMNVSTLELGDSALYLCASSNRDTGGHEQFFGPGTRLTVL.